One sample yielded the 5 T cell receptor beta chains listed below, sequenced in a study of blood T cell repertoires in COVID-19. Clones were read by immunoSEQ multiplex PCR, and TCRdb kept only the in-frame ones, dropping some. The sample holds over 200,000 clones, approximately 91% seen once. The sequenced material came from peripheral blood. These receptors all come from a woman in her fifties or sixties with acute or convalescent COVID-19.

The chain joins TRBV4-1 to TRBJ2-4; 13 nucleotides line up with TRBD2. CDR1 MGHRA and CDR2 YSYEKL come from the germline V gene. V lost 2 bases, J lost 1 base, and 5 bases stayed unmatched. CDR3 length: 18 residues. The chain's CDR3 is CASSQTSGRAEAKNIQYF. The DNA of the CDR3 is TGCGCCAGCAGCCAAACTAGCGGGAGGGCCGAGGCCAAAAACATTCAGTACTTC.

This chain links TRBV25-1 with TRBJ1-5; the match to TRBD1 covers 7 bases. CDR1 MGHDK and CDR2 SYGVNS come from the germline V gene. The V segment lost 4 bases and the J segment 3 bases; nucleotides outside the gene matches: 6. The CDR3 totals 15 residues. This CDR3 is CASSASRGTNQPQHF. CDR3 sequence (DNA): TGTGCCAGCAGTGCTTCCAGGGGGACCAATCAGCCCCAGCATTTT.

Only one count was recorded for this clone. This sequence joins TRBV2 and TRBJ2-5; the match to TRBD1 covers 10 bases. Germline V gene lookup returns CDR1 SNHLY and CDR2 FYNNEI. CDR3 length: 16 residues. J gave up 1 base and V 5 bases, and 7 bases lay outside the gene matches. The DNA for the CDR3 is TGTGCCAGCAGTCGGGTGACAGGGGGCTTCCAAGAGACCCAGTACTTC. The encoded protein is CASSRVTGGFQETQYF.

Turning to this clone: The same CDR3 also results from other DNA sequences found in this sample. J is TRBJ1-5 and V is TRBV19, with D perhaps matching TRBD1 (6 bases). Germline loops: CDR1 LNHDA, CDR2 SQIVND (reference sequence). V was shortened by 3 bases and J by 0 bases, with 9 bases between the two germline ends. The CDR3 length is 15 residues. The CDR3 sequence is CASSIGQTSNQPQHF. The CDR3 DNA reads as TGTGCCAGTAGTATCGGACAGACTAGCAATCAGCCCCAGCATTTT.

The chain has TRBV6-4 and TRBJ1-6; D gene uncertain. The ends were cut back, 8 bases at V and 0 bases at J, with 11 bases in the middle. The CDR3 consists of 15 residues. Germline V gives CDR1 MRHNA, CDR2 SNTAGT. The CDR3 nucleotides are TGTGCCAGCCGAGACCGGAGCTCCTATAATTCACCCCTCCACTTT. The encoded protein is CASRDRSSYNSPLHF.